This T cell receptor beta chain was retrieved from a study of cytomegalovirus exposure and HLA in healthy donors. Study observations and caveats: Rates of TCR association differed by HLA locus in a later analysis, with DRB1 highest and HLA-C lowest. No immune exposure information besides CMV serostatus was available. Segments of the TCR beta V type were, in most cases, productive about 87% or about 30% of the time in an earlier analysis. Some TCR beta chains (164 of them) were listed as cytomegalovirus-associated.

Comment on this clone: Its cognate antigen is unknown.

Trimming shortened V by 2 bases and J by 2 bases, and 18 bases separated the two germline ends. CDR1 is ENHRY and CDR2 is SYGVKD in the germline V gene. The CDR3 is 17 amino acids. PCR used 60 Vbeta primers and 13 Jbeta primers. Sequencing used immunoSEQ multiplex PCR; TCRdb keeps in-frame clones, though not all of them. The sample carries about 120,000 clones, 65% to 85% recorded once. The J gene is TRBJ1-1, the V gene TRBV10-3; a weak D match, TRBD1 (6 bases). Sequenced input: PBMCs. The TCR was taken from a woman aged 25 to 39 in good health and CMV-seropositive. For the CDR3, the DNA is TGTGCCATCAGTGAGCCCCAGGGGACGGACGTTAACACTGAAGCTTTCTTT. This encodes CAISEPQGTDVNTEAFF.